Given below is one T cell receptor beta chain in context. Antigen: not known. These data belong to a study of response to subunit inactivated influenza vaccine. Study-level findings and limits: Seasonal influenza vaccination, on each occasion, was suggested by the authors to recruit few new T cells.

Each CDR3 protein is one row after TCRdb ran MiXCR on the RT-PCR reads. The sample shows roughly 790,000 distinct CDR3 sequences, around 21% of them seen only once. Here the sequenced sample was PBMCs from blood, taken around 5 days after vaccination. The TCR sequence derives from a man aged 45 to 65 who received an inactivated influenza vaccine.

CDR3 sequence: CAIGNAGDSSGANVLTF. The CDR3 DNA follows: TGTGCCATCGGGAATGCGGGCGATAGCTCTGGGGCCAACGTCCTGACTTTC. This rearrangement joins TRBV10-3 to TRBJ2-6; D might be TRBD2 (5 bases). Germline-derived CDR1 and CDR2 are ENHRY and SYGVKD. V dropped 8 bases and J dropped 0 bases, with 17 bases sitting between them. This CDR3 contains 17 residues.